What follows is one TCR beta chain and its context. Its antigen is unknown. Base qualities are not recorded, but no much larger clone differs from it by a single base. The same CDR3 can be traced to other DNA sequences in this sample. This specimen belongs to a study of cytomegalovirus exposure and HLA in healthy donors (dated by TCRdb to 2016 to 2017). As for the study more broadly: An earlier analysis of several hundred of the donors reported approximately 270 Gb of sequence data and 117 million unique TCR beta sequences from about 200 million T cells. About 300 gigabases of sequencing data and 78 million or so unique TCR sequences were included in an early release covering roughly 600 HLA-typed donors. Of the 398 genotyped donors, around 81% fell in the genetic ancestry cluster associated with self-reported Caucasian donors. The aim of the study was to test whether cataloging public T cell receptors could identify signatures of past pathogen exposure. Using immunosequencing, the study profiled T cell repertoires from some 670 subjects and related those repertoires to cytomegalovirus serostatus. Along with the roughly 670-subject first cohort, a separate validation cohort of 120 different subjects was used. To predict cytomegalovirus infection status, the study brought together high-throughput TCR immunosequencing, statistical association of individual TCRs with disease status, and machine learning. To study patterns of TCR occurrence, a later analysis re-analyzed previously published TCR beta repertoires from more than 550 donors and added high-resolution HLA genotyping. Rather than using new phenotypic data, the later analysis identified candidate immune exposures from TCR beta sequences and from how often those sequences occurred across donors. To decide whether each TCR beta V gene segment behaved as functional or pseudogenic, an earlier analysis of some 600 of the donors relied on high-throughput TCR beta sequencing. Alongside the repertoire data, information on donor age, sex, ethnicity and CMV serostatus was compiled. A later genetic analysis took genome-wide SNP genotypes for about three fifths of the 666 donors and used that subset as a discovery cohort. All discovery cohort repertoires had been generated using a single sequencing platform. HLA typing covered class I and class II loci at four-digit resolution. Typing coverage varied by locus: roughly 620-630 donors for A, B, C, DRB1 and DQB1; roughly 500 for DQA1; more than 600 for DPA1; roughly 470 for DPB1. Roughly 5 DR-DQ haplotypes were handled as single units for association and clustering, since linkage in the cohort was strong. On average, around 230,000 unique TCR beta nucleotide sequences were sequenced per donor among more than 350 genotyped donors of the cohort, with around 19% of those sequences being non-productive. Study-wide findings and limitations: A further reported finding was that TCR beta sequences accurately predicted the HLA-A and HLA-B alleles for most subjects in the first cohort. The classifier was reported to diagnose cytomegalovirus status with high specificity and sensitivity in both the original and validation cohorts. Compared with equally common non-associated chains, HLA-associated TCR beta chains in a later analysis were more clonally expanded and had lower generation probabilities. The sequencing pipeline was judged likely to have produced a cluster of highly shared sequence variants as a technical artifact. In a later genetic analysis, a missense DCLRE1C variant was associated with V-gene and J-gene trimming of TCR beta chains, and the association was replicated in an independent cohort. The earlier analysis of about 600 of the donors excluded roughly 17 rarely observed V segments, including chromosome 9 orphons, because counts were too low. According to the authors, the approach could potentially be generalized to other disease states and immunological phenotypes. Correlated functional status among segregating V segments might reflect linkage disequilibrium, but an unknown experimental factor could not be ruled out. Most TCR sequences were observed very rarely across donors, whereas some public TCRs were present in many individuals. In an earlier analysis of about 540 of the donors, most TCR beta V segments were observed in productive rearrangements about 87% or about 30% of the time, broadly matching IMGT annotations. Only TCR beta chains were sequenced in this cohort, and the absence of alpha or paired-chain data limited detectable features. A total of fewer than 200 TCR beta chains were listed by the study as associated with cytomegalovirus. According to a later analysis, parvovirus B19, influenza, CMV and Epstein-Barr virus appeared linked to several top co-occurrence clusters. The only immune exposure information available for the cohort was CMV serostatus. In a later analysis, TCR association rates were found to vary across HLA loci, with the most associated TCRs seen for DRB1 alleles and the fewest for HLA-C alleles. The 87-base-pair reads could not distinguish some IMGT-functional V segments, including TRBV6-2 and TRBV6-3, so those segments were excluded. In a later analysis, most CMV-associated TCR beta chains were found to appear HLA-restricted, with HLA associations seemingly driven largely by CMV exposure. Compared with the roughly 670-donor mean, donors in an Asian-associated ancestry cluster had fewer N-insertions in productive TCRs, according to a later genetic analysis. Presence/absence analyses assumed roughly uniform sequencing depth across donors, an assumption that may not hold. Strong co-occurrence of HLA alleles, especially DR and DQ, made assigning TCR associations to individual alleles difficult. HLA typing was unavailable for some donors at each locus, so association tests used only the typed subset. Specific HLA alleles were associated with roughly 16,000 TCR beta sequences at a false discovery rate of 0.05 in a later analysis. Three of the identified cytomegalovirus-associated TCR beta chains were confirmed in vitro to be specific for cytomegalovirus antigens.

In total, fewer than 750 healthy bone marrow donors made up the cohort. Cohort members were all nominally healthy when sampled, although unrecorded immune exposures were likely present. The donor was CMV seronegative and belonged to the group of 352 seronegative cohort members. Each donor provided a peripheral blood sample, and peripheral blood mononuclear cells were used for TCR beta sequencing. The Qiagen DNeasy Blood Extraction Kit was used to extract genomic DNA from the blood cell samples. The CDR3 spans 13 residues, from the cysteine through the phenylalanine. The retained sequence is limited to the CDR3, 39 bases, with the frame set at the first base. Reading the germline V gene gives CDR1 SGHRS and CDR2 YFSETQ. Deletion took 2 bases off V and 5 bases off J, with a span of 10 bases between the germline ends. Library preparation employed the immunoSEQ multiplex PCR assay. For the multiplex PCR, a mixture combining 60 forward primers for TCR Vbeta segments and 13 reverse primers for TCR Jbeta segments was used. The CDR3 region of rearranged TCR beta genes was amplified from genomic DNA by a multiplex PCR assay. The Illumina HiSeq System was used to sequence the amplified TCR beta libraries as 87-base-pair reads. For the original study's pipeline: Across the 600 to 700 repertoires, a later analysis counted tens of millions of unique TCR beta chains, roughly 11 million of which were shared by at least two donors. Raw reads were error-corrected and collapsed into unique sequences with a nearest-neighbor algorithm that merged closely related sequences to remove PCR and sequencing errors. To assign V, D and J gene segments, CDR3 sequences were aligned to IMGT reference sequences. Each retained sequence needed at least a six-nucleotide match to both a V gene segment and a J gene segment. A rearrangement counted as productive if the CDR3 had no stop codons and remained in frame with V and J, and every other rearrangement counted as non-productive. Following IMGT convention, CDR3 was defined as the stretch from the second conserved V-encoded cysteine up to the conserved J-encoded phenylalanine. The earlier analysis of 587 of the donors excluded sequences that lacked an unambiguous match to a single V gene segment. An earlier analysis of some 500 of the donors classified V segments as functional when productive rearrangements were above 56.7% and as segregating when the standard deviation between donors was above 5%. A statistical classification framework was built for diagnosing cytomegalovirus status from the catalog of TCR beta chain sequences. In a later analysis, TCR nucleotide sequences were compared against IMGT/GENE-DB human TR gene sequences so that V and J genes could be assigned. A later analysis assigned CDR3 sequences and most-parsimonious VDJ recombination scenarios with the TCRdist pipeline. A later analysis defined each TCR beta chain by its CDR3 amino acid sequence plus V-gene family, and excluded reads lacking a unique V-gene family. A later analysis removed 500 to 600 highly shared, low-generation-probability nucleotide sequences to deal with suspected cross-contamination and a sequencing artifact. For each public chain, a later analysis derived a clonal expansion index from normalized ranks of inferred template counts within each repertoire. In a later analysis, generation probabilities were computed using a VDJ recombination model fitted to out-of-frame rearrangements, and the results were checked against IGoR. In a later analysis, hypergeometric tests were used to score TCR-TCR, TCR-HLA and TCR-CMV co-occurrence, with a repertoire-size bias correction applied to TCR pairs. False discovery rates were estimated in a later analysis by permuting HLA or CMV assignments 20 times. A later analysis grouped co-occurring TCRs with DBSCAN, adding TCRdist sequence similarity when clustering within HLA-allele-positive subsets. Repertoires with fewer than 30,000 or more than 120,000 public chains were left out of co-occurrence clustering, as were five repertoires with anomalous nucleotide sharing. What TCRdb holds here is the immuneACCESS table cut down to in-frame rearrangements. Part of the clones is not present; checked against another copy, under half of the missing clones reflect an unresolved V gene, and the others are unexplained. V and J calls and clone size are given by that table; D and trimming were obtained from the DNA. Present in this sample are 45,000 to 65,000 clones, nearly 85% of which were seen just once. The ten largest make up around 1.6% of the sample.

Recombination linked TRBV5-1 to TRBJ1-1; the D gene is perhaps TRBD1, from 6 matching bases. The sample comprised PBMCs. The source of this sequence is a man aged 25 to 40 in good health and CMV-seronegative. At the DNA level, the sequence is TGCGCCAGCAGCTTCCAAGGGGGAACTGAAGCTTTCTTT. Translated, this gives CASSFQGGTEAFF.